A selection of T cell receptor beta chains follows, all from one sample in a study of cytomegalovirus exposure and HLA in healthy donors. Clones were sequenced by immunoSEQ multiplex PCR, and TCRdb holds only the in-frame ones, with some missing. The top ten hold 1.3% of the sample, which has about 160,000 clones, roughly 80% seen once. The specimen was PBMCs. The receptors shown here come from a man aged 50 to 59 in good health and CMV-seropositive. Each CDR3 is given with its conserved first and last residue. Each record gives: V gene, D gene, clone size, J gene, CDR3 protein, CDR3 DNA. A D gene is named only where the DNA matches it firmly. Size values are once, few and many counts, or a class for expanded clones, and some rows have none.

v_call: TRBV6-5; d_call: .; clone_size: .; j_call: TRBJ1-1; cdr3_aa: CASSIGVQMNTEAFF; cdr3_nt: TGTGCCAGCAGCATCGGGGTACAGATGAACACTGAAGCTTTCTTT
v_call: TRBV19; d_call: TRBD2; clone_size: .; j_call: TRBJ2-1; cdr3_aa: CASTTTHAGGYNEQFF; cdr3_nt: TGTGCCAGTACCACGACGCACGCGGGGGGGTACAATGAGCAGTTCTTC
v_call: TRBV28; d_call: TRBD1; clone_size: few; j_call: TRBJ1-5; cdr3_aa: CASSHGTGSQPQHF; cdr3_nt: TGTGCCAGCAGTCATGGGACAGGGAGTCAGCCCCAGCATTTT
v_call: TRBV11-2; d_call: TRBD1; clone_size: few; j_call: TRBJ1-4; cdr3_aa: CASRTFGQGPNEKLFF; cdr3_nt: TGTGCCAGCAGGACCTTTGGACAGGGCCCTAATGAAAAACTGTTTTTT
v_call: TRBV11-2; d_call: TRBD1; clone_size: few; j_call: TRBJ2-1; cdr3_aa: CASSLGDRTFGDEQFF; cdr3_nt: TGTGCCAGCAGCTTAGGGGACAGGACCTTCGGGGATGAGCAGTTCTTC
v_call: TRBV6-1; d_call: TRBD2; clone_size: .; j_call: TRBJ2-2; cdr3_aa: CASSEIAGFSGELFF; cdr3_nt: TGTGCCAGCAGTGAAATAGCGGGGTTCTCCGGGGAGCTGTTTTTT
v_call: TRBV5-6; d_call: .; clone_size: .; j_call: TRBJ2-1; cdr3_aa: CASSPPNYNEQFF; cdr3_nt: TGTGCCAGCAGCCCCCCTAACTACAATGAGCAGTTCTTC
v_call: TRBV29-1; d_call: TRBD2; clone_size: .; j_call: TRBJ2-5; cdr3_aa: CSVGAGQETQYF; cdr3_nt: TGCAGCGTTGGAGCGGGGCAAGAGACCCAGTACTTC
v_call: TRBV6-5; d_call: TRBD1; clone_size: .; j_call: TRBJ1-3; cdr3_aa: CASSTRQGAGNTIYF; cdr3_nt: TGTGCCAGCAGTACCCGACAGGGGGCTGGAAACACCATATATTTT
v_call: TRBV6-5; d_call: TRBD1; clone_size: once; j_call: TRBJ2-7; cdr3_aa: CASPPGQGAYEQYF; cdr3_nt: TGTGCCAGCCCCCCCGGACAGGGAGCCTACGAGCAGTACTTC
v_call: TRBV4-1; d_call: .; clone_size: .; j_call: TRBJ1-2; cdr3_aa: CASSLETREINYGYTF; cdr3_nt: TGCGCCAGCAGCCTAGAGACGAGGGAGATTAACTATGGCTACACCTTC
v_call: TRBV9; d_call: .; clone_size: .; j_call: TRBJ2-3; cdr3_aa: CASSPPGPTDTQYF; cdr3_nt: TGTGCCAGCAGCCCCCCCGGTCCCACAGATACGCAGTATTTT
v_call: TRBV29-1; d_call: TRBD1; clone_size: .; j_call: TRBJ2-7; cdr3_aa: CSVEGLTGIGQYF; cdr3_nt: TGCAGCGTCGAGGGATTGACAGGGATAGGGCAGTACTTC
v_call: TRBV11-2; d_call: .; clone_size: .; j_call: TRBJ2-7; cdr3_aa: CASSIRQGGIPHEQYF; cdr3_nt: TGTGCCAGCAGCATCCGACAGGGAGGAATCCCCCACGAGCAGTACTTC
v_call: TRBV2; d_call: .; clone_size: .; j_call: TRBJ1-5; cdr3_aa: CASSLWGVGEQPQHF; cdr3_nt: TGTGCCAGCAGTTTATGGGGGGTGGGGGAACAGCCCCAGCATTTT
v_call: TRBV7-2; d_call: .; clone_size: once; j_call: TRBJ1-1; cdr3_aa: CASSLVGGEAFF; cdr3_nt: TGTGCCAGCAGCTTAGTGGGGGGAGAAGCTTTCTTT
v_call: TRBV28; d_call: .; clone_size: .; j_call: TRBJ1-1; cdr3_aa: CASSQQGGNTEAFF; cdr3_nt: TGTGCCAGCAGTCAGCAGGGAGGGAACACTGAAGCTTTCTTT
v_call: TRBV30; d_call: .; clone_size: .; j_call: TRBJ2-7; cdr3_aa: CAWSLSYEQYF; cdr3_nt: TGTGCCTGGAGTTTGAGCTACGAGCAGTACTTC
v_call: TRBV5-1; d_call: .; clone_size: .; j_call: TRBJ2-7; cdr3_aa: CASSLVGQGYEQYF; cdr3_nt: TGCGCCAGCAGCTTGGTCGGACAAGGCTACGAGCAGTACTTC
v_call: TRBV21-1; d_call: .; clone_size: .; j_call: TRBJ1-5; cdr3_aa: CASSNPKTGVSNQPQHF; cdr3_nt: TGTGCCAGCAGCAATCCGAAAACAGGGGTTAGCAATCAGCCCCAGCATTTT
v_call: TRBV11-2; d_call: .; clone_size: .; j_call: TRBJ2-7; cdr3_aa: CASSLALREGSYEQYF; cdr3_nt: TGTGCCAGCAGCTTGGCCCTCAGGGAAGGGTCCTACGAGCAGTACTTC
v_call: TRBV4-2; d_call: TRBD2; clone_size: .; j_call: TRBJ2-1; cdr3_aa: CASSHTPGTSGESLNEQFF; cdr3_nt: TGTGCCAGCAGCCATACCCCCGGGACTAGCGGGGAGTCCCTCAATGAGCAGTTCTTC
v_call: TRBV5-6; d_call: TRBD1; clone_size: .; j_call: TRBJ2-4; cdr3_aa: CASSLLSGTGGLKNIQYF; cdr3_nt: TGTGCCAGCAGCTTGCTCTCCGGGACAGGGGGCTTGAAAAACATTCAGTACTTC
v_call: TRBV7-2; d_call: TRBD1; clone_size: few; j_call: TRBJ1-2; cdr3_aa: CASSLLGTGKNYGYTF; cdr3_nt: TGTGCCAGCAGCTTGTTGGGGACAGGGAAGAACTATGGCTACACCTTC
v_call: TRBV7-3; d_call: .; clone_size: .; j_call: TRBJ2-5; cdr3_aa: CASSLGAVGETQYF; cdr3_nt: TGTGCCAGCAGCTTAGGAGCCGTTGGGGAGACCCAGTACTTC
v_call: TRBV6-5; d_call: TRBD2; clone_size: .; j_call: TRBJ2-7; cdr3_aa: CASSSSSGSSYEQYF; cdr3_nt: TGTGCCAGCAGTAGCTCTAGCGGGAGCTCCTACGAGCAGTACTTC
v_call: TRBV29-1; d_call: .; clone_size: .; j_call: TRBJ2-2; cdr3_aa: CSGRAQNTGELFF; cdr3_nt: TGCAGCGGGAGAGCGCAAAACACCGGGGAGCTGTTTTTT
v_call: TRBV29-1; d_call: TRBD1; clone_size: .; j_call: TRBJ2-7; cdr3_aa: CSVLGRGQSSYEQYF; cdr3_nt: TGCAGCGTTCTAGGCAGGGGGCAGAGCTCCTACGAGCAGTACTTC
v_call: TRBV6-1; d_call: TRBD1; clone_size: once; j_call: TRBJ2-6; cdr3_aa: CASSVRDRSSGANVLTF; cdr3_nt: TGTGCCAGCAGTGTTCGGGACAGGAGCTCTGGGGCCAACGTCCTGACTTTC
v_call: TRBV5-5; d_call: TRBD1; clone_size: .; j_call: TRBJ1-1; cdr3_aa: CASSLMGQGWTEAFF; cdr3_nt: TGTGCCAGCAGCTTGATGGGACAGGGGTGGACTGAAGCTTTCTTT